This T cell receptor beta chain was obtained from a study of metastatic and nonmetastatic thyroid tumors. On the study more broadly: The study looked at repertoires side by side in blood and in tumor or nodule tissue from malignant and benign thyroid patients.

Study-wide results and limits: It was reportedly found that TCR beta diversity was significantly higher in malignant thyroid tumors than in benign nodules, a difference seen in both blood and tumor samples.

Thyroid surgery was preceded by no treatment in any patient. As processed by the authors: For papillary thyroid cancer, a distant-metastasis classifier was constructed from CDR3 differences observed across clinicopathological groups. Through MiXCR, TCRdb re-clonotyped the PCR reads. TCRdb's processing, not the authors' own work, is the source of the V and J calls. The top ten hold around a quarter of the sample, which has just over 20,000 clones, about 12% seen once. This clone was seen many times. The antigen remains unidentified. The sequenced sample was blood. This TCR derives from a female donor with papillary thyroid cancer or a benign thyroid nodule (not recorded which). Some clones in this sample may be carry-over from other donors' samples.

The CDR3 DNA sequence: TGTGCCAGCAATCCCGGGGTCGGTGAAGCTTTCTTT. Protein sequence: CASNPGVGEAFF. The J gene is TRBJ1-1, the V gene TRBV9; D unresolved. The germline V and J ends were trimmed by 6 bases and 7 bases, with 13 bases remaining between them. From germline, CDR1 is SGDLS and CDR2 YYNGEE. The CDR3 runs 12 residues.